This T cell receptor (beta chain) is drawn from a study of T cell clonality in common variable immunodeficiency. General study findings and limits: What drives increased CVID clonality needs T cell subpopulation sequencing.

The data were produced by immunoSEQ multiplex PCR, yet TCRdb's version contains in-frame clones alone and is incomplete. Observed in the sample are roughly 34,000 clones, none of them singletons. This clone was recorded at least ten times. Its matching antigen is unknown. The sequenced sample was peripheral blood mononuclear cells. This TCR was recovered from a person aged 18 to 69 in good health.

This CDR3 is CASSVGSYEQYF. The part of the CDR3 DNA that was read is TGTGCCAGCAGTGTTGGCAGCTACGAG. The chain joins TRBV2 to TRBJ2-7; D unclear. Read sequence stops 3 residues before the CDR3 end, and the germline J gene provides the missing end. Looked up from germline, CDR1 is SNHLY and CDR2 is FYNNEI. V lost 4 bases and J lost 3, with 7 bases in between. The CDR3 is 12 amino acids.